This T cell receptor (beta chain) comes out of a study of CD8+CD57+ T cells in acquired aplastic anemia. Whole-study context: Quantities of DNA derived from sorted CD4+ and CD8+ cells averaged 3.2 ug.

This clonotype was observed a handful of times. The use of genomic DNA as template underpinned the TCR beta VDJ and CDR3 profiling. TCRdb re-called the reads with MiXCR, one entry per CDR3 protein. Of about 160,000 distinct CDR3 sequences detected, over 55% appear once; the ten largest clones hold 35% to 60%. Selection for sequencing was limited to patients who had shown CD8+CD57+ cell expansion by flow cytometry. All patients were therapy-naive when blood was sampled. This CDR3 is built from 14 residues. Unmatched junction bases numbered 8, after V lost 6 bases and J lost 9 bases. CDR1 is LGHNA and CDR2 is YSLEER in the germline V gene.

This sequence joins TRBV4-3 and TRBJ2-7; 13 nucleotides line up with TRBD2. The material sequenced was sorted CD4+, CD8+, or CD8+CD57+ T cells (not recorded which) from PBMCs. The receptor was derived from a human donor with aplastic anemia. In DNA, the CDR3 is TGCGCCAGCAGACCGGGACTAGCGGGGTGGGGGCAGTACTTC. Amino acid sequence: CASRPGLAGWGQYF.